The sample holds a few counts of the clone carrying this T cell receptor (beta chain). The antigen remains unidentified. The data originate from a study of beta chain features in type 1 diabetes. Study outcomes and limitations: Significant though moderate, a shortening of TCRB CDR3s appeared in all four CD4+ subsets of Type 1 diabetes patients.

The CDR3 totals 15 residues. Germline CDR1 reads MNHEY; CDR2 reads SVGAGI. The ends lost 2 bases at V and 5 bases at J; junction bases unmatched: 3. The authors reverse transcribed all of the isolated RNA, so sequencing captured expressed TCRB transcripts. Profiled with immunoSEQ multiplex PCR; TCRdb holds only in-frame clones, not every one. The data show roughly 260,000 clones, about 11% seen once. The V and J genes are TRBV6-5 and TRBJ2-2; 9 positions match TRBD1. The sample taken for sequencing was naive CD4+ T cells from blood. The TCR was taken from a man aged 25 to 40 with type 1 diabetes. The CDR3 here is CASSYGTGRTGELFF. The CDR3 coding sequence is TGTGCCAGCAGTTACGGGACAGGGCGGACCGGGGAGCTGTTTTTT.